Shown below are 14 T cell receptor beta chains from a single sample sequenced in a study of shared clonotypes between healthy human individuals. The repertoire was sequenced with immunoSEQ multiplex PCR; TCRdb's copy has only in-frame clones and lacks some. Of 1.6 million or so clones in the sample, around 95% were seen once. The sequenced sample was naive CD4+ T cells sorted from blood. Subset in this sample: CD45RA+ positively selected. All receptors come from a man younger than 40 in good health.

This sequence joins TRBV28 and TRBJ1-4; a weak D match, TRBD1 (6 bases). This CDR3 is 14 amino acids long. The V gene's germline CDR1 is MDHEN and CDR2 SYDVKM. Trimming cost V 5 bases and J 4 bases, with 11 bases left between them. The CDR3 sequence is CASSVTGINEKLFF. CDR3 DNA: TGTGCCAGCAGTGTGACAGGAATTAATGAAAAACTGTTTTTT.

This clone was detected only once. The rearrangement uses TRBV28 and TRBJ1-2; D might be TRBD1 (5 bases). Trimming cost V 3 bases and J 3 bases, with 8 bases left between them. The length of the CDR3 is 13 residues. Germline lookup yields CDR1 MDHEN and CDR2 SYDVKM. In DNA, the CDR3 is TGTGCCAGCAGTTTGGGACGGGACTATGGCTACACCTTC. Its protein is CASSLGRDYGYTF.

The CDR3 DNA follows: TGTGCCAGCAGTGAAGGGACAGGGAGGGGTGAGCAGTTCTTC. This translates into CASSEGTGRGEQFF. The J gene is TRBJ2-1, the V gene TRBV6-1; the D gene is possibly TRBD1 (8 bases). V gave up 1 base and J gave up 9 bases, with 13 bases separating them. Germline V gives CDR1 MNHNS, CDR2 SASEGT. CDR3 length: 14 residues.

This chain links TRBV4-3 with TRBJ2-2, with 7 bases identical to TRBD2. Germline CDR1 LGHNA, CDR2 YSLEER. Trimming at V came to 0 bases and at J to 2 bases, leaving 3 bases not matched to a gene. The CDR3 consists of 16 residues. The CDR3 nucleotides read TGCGCCAGCAGCCAAGATCCTAGCGGCAACACCGGGGAGCTGTTTTTT. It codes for CASSQDPSGNTGELFF.

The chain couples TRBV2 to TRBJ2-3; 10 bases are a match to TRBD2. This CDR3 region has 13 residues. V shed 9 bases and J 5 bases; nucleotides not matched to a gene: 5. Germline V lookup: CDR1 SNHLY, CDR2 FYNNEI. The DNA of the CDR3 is TGTGCCAGAGCGGGAGGGGCGGGAGATACGCAGTATTTT. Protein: CARAGGAGDTQYF.

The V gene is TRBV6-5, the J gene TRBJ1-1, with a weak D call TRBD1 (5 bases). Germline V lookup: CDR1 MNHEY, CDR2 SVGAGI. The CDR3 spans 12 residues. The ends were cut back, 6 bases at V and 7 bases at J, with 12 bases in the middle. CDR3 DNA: TGTGCCAGCAGCCCATGGCAGGGTGAAGCTTTCTTT. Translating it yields CASSPWQGEAFF.

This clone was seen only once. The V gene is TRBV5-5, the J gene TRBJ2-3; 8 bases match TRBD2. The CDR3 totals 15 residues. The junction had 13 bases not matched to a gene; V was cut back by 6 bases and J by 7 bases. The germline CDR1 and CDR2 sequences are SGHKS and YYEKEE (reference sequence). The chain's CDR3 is CASNQLGTSLYTQYF. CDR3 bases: TGTGCCAGCAACCAACTCGGGACTAGTTTGTATACGCAGTATTTT.

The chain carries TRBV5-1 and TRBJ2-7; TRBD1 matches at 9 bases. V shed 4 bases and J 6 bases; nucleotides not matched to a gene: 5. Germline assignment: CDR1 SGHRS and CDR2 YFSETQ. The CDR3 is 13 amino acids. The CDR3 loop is CASSTGQGLEQYF. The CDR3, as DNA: TGCGCCAGCAGCACCGGACAGGGGCTCGAGCAGTACTTC. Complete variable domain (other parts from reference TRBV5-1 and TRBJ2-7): KAGVTQTPRYLIKTRGQQVTLSCSPISGHRSVSWYQQTPGQGLQFLFEYFSETQRNKGNFPGRFSGRQFSNSRSEMNVSTLELGDSALYLCASSTGQGLEQYFGPGTRLTVT.

The CDR3 nucleotides read TGTGCCAGCAGCCCCTCAGAGGCCGCGGACACCGGGGAGCTGTTTTTT. This sequence encodes CASSPSEAADTGELFF. The chain has TRBV11-3 and TRBJ2-2; D gene ambiguous. The CDR3 is made up of 16 amino acids. V shed 5 bases and J shed 3 bases, with 16 bases lying between them. Per germline, CDR1 SGHNT and CDR2 YENEEA.

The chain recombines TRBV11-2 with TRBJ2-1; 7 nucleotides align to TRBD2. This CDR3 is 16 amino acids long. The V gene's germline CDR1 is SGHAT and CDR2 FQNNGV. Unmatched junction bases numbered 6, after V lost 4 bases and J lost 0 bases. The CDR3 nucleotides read TGTGCCAGCAGCTCCAAGCGGGACCGCTCCTACAATGAGCAGTTCTTC. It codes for CASSSKRDRSYNEQFF.

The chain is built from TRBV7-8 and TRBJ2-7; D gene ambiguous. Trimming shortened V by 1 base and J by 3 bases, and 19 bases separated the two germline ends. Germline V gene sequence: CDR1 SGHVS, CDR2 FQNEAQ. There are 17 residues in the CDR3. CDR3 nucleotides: TGTGCCAGCAGCTTAGGTGTAGGCCAAGCAAATCTCTACGAGCAGTACTTC. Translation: CASSLGVGQANLYEQYF.

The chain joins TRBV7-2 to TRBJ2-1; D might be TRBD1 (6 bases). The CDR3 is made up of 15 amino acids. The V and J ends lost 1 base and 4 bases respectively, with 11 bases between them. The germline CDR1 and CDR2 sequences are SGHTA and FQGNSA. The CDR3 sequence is CASSLGAGAYNEQFF. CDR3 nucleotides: TGTGCCAGCAGCTTAGGGGCAGGGGCGTACAATGAGCAGTTCTTC.

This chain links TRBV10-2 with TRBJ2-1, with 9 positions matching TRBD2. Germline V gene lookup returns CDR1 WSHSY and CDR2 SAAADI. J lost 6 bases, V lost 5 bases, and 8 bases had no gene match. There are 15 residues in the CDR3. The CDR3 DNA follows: TGCGCCAGCAGTAATATAGGACTAGCGACCAATGAGCAGTTCTTC. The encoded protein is CASSNIGLATNEQFF.

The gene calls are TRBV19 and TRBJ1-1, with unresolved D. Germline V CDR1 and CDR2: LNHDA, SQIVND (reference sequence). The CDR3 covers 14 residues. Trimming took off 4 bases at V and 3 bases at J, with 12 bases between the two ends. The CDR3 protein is CASSKGGEYTEAFF. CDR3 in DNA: TGTGCCAGTAGTAAGGGTGGAGAGTACACTGAAGCTTTCTTT.